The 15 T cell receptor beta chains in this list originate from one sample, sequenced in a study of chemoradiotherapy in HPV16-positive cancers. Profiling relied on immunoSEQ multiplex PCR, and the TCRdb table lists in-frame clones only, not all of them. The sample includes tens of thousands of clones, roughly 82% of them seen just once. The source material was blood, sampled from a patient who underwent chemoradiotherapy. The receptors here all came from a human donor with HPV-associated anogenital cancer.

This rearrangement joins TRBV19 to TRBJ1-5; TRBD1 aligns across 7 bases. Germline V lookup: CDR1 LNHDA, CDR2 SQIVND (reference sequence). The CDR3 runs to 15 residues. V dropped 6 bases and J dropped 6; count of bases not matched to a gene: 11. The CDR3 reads CASSFGQEVSQPQHF. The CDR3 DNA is TGTGCCAGTAGCTTCGGACAGGAGGTGAGTCAGCCCCAGCATTTT.

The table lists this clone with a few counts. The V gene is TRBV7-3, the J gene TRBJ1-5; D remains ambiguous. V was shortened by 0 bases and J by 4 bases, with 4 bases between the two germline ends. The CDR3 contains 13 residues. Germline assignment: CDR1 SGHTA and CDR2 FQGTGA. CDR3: CASSLTVNQPQHF. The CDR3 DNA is TGTGCCAGCAGCTTAACCGTTAATCAGCCCCAGCATTTT.

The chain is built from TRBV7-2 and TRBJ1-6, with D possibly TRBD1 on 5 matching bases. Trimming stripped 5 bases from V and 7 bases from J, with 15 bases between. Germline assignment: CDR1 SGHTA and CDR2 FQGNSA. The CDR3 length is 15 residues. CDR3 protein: CASSLVKGLNSPLHF. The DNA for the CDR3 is TGTGCCAGCAGCCTCGTGAAGGGGCTAAATTCACCCCTCCACTTT.

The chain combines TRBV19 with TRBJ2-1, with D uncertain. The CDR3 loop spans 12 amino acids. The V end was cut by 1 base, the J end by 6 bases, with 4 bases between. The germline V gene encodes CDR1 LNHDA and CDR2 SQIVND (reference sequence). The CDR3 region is CASSIVSNEQFF. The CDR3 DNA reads TGTGCCAGTAGTATAGTAAGCAATGAGCAGTTCTTC.

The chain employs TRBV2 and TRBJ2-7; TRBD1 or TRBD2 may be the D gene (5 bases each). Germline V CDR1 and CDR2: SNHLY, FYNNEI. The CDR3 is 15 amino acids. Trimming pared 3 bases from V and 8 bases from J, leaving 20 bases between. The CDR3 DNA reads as TGTGCCAGCAGTGACGACAGCGGTAACCCCCTGAAGCAGTACTTC. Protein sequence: CASSDDSGNPLKQYF.

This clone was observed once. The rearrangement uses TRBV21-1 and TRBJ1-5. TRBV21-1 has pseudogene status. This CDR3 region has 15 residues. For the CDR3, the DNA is TGTGCCAGCAGCCTAAGGGTCTATAGCAATCAGCCCCAGCATTTT. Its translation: CASSLRVYSNQPQHF.

Here the CDR3 reads CASSIRTGGSSVALHF. CDR3 coding DNA: TGTGCCAGTAGTATACGGACAGGGGGCTCCTCAGTGGCCCTCCACTTT. The chain couples TRBV19 to TRBJ1-6, with TRBD1 matching over 11 bases. This CDR3 is 16 amino acids long. Germline CDR1 reads LNHDA; CDR2 reads SQIVND (reference sequence). Unmatched junction bases numbered 11, after V lost 2 bases and J lost 14 bases.

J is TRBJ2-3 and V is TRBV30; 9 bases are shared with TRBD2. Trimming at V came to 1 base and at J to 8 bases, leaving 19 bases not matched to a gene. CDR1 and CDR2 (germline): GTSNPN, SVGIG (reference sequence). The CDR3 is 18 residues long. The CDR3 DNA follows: TGTGCCTGGAGTGCTAAGGGGTCCAGCGGGGGGCCCCGCGTTACGCAGTATTTT. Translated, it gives CAWSAKGSSGGPRVTQYF.

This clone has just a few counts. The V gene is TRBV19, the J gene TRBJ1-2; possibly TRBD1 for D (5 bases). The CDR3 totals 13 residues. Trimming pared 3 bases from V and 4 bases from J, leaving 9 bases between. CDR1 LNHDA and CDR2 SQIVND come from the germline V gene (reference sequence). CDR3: CASSMRDVYGYTF. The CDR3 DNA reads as TGTGCCAGTAGTATGCGGGACGTCTATGGCTACACCTTC. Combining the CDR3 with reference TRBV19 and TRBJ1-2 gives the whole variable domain DGGITQSPKYLFRKEGQNVTLSCEQNLNHDAMYWYRQDPGQGLRLIYYSQIVNDFQKGDIAEGYSVSREKKESFPLTVTSAQKNPTAFYLCASSMRDVYGYTFGSGTRLTVV.

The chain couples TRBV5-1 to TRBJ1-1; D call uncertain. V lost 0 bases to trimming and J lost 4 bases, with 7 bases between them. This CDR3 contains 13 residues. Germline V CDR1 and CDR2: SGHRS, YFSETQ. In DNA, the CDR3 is TGCGCCAGCAGCTTGGAGGTGGGCACTGAAGCTTTCTTT. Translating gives CASSLEVGTEAFF.

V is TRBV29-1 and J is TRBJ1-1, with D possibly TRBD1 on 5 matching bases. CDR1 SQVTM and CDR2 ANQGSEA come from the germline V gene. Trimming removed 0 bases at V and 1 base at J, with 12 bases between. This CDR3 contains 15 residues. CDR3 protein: CSVEDRRVGNTEAFF. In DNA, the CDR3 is TGCAGCGTTGAAGATCGCAGGGTTGGGAACACTGAAGCTTTCTTT.

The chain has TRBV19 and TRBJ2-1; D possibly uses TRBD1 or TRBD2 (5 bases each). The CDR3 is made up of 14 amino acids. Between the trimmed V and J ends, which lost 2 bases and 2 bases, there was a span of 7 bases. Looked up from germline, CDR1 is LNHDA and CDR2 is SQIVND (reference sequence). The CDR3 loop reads CASSITGPYNEQFF. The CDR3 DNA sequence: TGTGCCAGTAGTATAACGGGGCCCTACAATGAGCAGTTCTTC.

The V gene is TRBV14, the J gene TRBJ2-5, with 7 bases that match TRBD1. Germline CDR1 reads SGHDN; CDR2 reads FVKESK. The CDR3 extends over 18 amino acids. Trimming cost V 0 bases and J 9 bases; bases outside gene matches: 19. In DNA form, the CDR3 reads TGTGCCAGCAGCCAAGAAGGTTCGACAGGGTTTCGCAGGCAGCCCCAGTACTTC. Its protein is CASSQEGSTGFRRQPQYF.

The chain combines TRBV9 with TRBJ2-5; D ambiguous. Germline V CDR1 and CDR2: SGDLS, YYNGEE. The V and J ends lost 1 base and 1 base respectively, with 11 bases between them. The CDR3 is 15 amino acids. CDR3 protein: CASSVWPYPQETQYF. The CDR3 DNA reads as TGTGCCAGCAGCGTATGGCCTTACCCCCAAGAGACCCAGTACTTC.

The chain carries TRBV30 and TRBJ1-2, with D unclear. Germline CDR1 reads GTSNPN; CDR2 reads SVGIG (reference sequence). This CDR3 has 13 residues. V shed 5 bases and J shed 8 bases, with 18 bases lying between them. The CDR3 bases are TGTGCCTGGGCCATTCAGACATCTACGGGCTACACCTTC. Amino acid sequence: CAWAIQTSTGYTF.